This TCR beta chain emerged from a study of regulatory T cells in long-lasting Graves disease. Indicated time point: newly diagnosed GD, antithyroid drugs for less than 3 months. PBMC-derived RNA was used for the TCR library. To make TCR beta libraries, researchers used iRepertoire HTBI primers and Arm-PCR of CDR3 regions. One entry per CDR3 protein, called by TCRdb with MiXCR from the multiplex PCR reads. The sample yields about 220,000 distinct CDR3 sequences, approximately 18% seen once. Details on this clonotype: A much larger clone sits a single nucleotide away, making a read error possible.

Germline lookup yields CDR1 MNHEY and CDR2 SVGAGI. The CDR3 length is 13 residues. These data also featured in a second study, about T cells in Graves' hyperthyroidism and ophthalmopathy. This second study says: Ophthalmopathy prediction by the model preceded onset by a median about 6 months.

Sequencing was performed on peripheral blood mononuclear cells (PBMCs), taken at new diagnosis, from a patient treated with antithyroid drugs. The TCR sequence derives from a woman in her thirties with Graves disease. The J gene is TRBJ1-1, the V gene TRBV6-5; no clear D gene. Here the CDR3 DNA reads TGTGCCAGCAGTTACCTCTCGGCAGTTGAAGATTTCTTT. This gives the protein CASSYLSAVEDFF.